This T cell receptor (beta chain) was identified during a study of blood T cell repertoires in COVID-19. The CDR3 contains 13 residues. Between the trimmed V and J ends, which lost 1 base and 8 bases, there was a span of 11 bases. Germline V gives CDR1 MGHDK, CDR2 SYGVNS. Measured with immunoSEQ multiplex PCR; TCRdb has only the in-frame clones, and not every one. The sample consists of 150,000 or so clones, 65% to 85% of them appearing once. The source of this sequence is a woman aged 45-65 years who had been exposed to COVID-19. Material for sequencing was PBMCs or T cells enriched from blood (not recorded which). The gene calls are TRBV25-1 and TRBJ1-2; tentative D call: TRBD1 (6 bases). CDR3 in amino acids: CASSELRGRGYTF. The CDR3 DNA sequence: TGTGCCAGCAGTGAATTGAGGGGGAGAGGCTACACCTTC.